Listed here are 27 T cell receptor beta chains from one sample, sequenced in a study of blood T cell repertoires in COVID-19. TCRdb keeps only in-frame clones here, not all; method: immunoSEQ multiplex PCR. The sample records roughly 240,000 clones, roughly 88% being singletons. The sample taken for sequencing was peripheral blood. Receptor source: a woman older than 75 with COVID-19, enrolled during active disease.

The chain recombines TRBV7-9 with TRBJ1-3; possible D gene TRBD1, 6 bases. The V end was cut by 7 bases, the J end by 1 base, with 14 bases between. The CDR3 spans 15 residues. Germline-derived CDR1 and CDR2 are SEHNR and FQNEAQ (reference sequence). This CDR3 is CASKIQGASGNTIYF. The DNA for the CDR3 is TGTGCCAGCAAGATACAGGGAGCATCTGGAAACACCATATATTTT.

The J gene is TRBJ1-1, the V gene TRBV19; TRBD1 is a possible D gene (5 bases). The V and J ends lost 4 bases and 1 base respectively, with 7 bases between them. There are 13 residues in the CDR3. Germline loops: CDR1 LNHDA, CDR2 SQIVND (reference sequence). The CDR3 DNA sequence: TGTGCCAGTAGTACAGGGTGGAACACTGAAGCTTTCTTT. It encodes CASSTGWNTEAFF.

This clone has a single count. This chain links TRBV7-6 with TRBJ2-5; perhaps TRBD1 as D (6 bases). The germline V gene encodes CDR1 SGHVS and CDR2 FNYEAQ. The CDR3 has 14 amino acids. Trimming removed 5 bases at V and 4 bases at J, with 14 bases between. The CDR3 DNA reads TGTGCCAGCAGCGCTGAACAGGGACGAGAGACCCAGTACTTC. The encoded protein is CASSAEQGRETQYF.

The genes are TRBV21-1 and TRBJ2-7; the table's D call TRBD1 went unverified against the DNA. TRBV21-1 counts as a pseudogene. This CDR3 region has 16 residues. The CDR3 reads CASSKANRQNTYEQYV. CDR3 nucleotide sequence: TGTGCCAGCAGCAAAGCCAACAGGCAAAATACCTACGAGCAGTACGTC.

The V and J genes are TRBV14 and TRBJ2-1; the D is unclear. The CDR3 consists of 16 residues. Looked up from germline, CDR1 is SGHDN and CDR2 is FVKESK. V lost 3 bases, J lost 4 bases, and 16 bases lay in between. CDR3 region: CASSHDAGLPYNEQFF. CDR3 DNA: TGTGCCAGCAGCCACGATGCTGGGCTCCCATACAATGAGCAGTTCTTC. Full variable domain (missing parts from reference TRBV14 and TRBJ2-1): EAGVTQFPSHSVIEKGQTVTLRCDPISGHDNLYWYRRVMGKEIKFLLHFVKESKQDESGMPNNRFLAERTGGTYSTLKVQPAELEDSGVYFCASSHDAGLPYNEQFFGPGTRLTVL.

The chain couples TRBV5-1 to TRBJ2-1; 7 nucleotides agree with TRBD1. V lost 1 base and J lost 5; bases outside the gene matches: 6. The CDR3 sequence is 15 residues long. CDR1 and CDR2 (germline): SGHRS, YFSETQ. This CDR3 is CASSLSTGLHNEQFF. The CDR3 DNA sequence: TGCGCCAGCAGCTTGTCGACAGGGTTACACAATGAGCAGTTCTTC.

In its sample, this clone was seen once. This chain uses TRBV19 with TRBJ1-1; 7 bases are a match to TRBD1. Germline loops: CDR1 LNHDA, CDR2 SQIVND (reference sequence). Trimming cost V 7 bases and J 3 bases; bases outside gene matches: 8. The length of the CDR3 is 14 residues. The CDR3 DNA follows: TGTGCCAGTACCCCAACAGGGGCCTACACTGAAGCTTTCTTT. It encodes CASTPTGAYTEAFF.

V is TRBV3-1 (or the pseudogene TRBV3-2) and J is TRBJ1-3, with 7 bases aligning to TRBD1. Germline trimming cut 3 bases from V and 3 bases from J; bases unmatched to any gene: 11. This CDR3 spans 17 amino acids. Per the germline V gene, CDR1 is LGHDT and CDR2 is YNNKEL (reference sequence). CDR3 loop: CASSHGLTGRNGNTIYF. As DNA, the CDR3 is TGTGCCAGCAGCCACGGATTGACAGGGAGAAATGGAAACACCATATATTTT.

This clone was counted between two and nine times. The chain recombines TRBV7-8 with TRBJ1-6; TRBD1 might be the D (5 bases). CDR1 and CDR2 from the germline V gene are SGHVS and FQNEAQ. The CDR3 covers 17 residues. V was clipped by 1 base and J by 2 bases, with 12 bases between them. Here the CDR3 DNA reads TGTGCCAGCAGCTTAGACCCGACAGCGCCCTATAATTCACCCCTCCACTTT. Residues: CASSLDPTAPYNSPLHF.

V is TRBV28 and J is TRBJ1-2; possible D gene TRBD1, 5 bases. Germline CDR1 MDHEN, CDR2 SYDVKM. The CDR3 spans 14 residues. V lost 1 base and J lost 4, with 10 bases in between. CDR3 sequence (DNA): TGTGCCAGCAGTTTATTTGGACATGTCTATGGCTACACCTTC. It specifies CASSLFGHVYGYTF.

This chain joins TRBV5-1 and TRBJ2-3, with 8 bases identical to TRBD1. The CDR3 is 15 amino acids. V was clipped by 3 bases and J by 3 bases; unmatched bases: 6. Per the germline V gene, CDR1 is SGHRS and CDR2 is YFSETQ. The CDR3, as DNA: TGCGCCAGCAGCTACTTGACAGGGGAAACAGATACGCAGTATTTT. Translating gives CASSYLTGETDTQYF.

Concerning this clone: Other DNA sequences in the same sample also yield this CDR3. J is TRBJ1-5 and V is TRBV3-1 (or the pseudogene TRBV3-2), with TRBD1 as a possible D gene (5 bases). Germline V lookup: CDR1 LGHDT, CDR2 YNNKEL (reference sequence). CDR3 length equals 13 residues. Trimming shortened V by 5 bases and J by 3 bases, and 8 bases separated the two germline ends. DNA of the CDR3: TGTGCCAGCAGCGGAGGGGTCAATCAGCCCCAGCATTTT. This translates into CASSGGVNQPQHF.

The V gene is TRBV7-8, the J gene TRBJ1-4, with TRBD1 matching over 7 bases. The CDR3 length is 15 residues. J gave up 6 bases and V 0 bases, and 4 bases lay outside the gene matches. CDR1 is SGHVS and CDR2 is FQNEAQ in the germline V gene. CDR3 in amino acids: CASSLATGSYEKLFF. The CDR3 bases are TGTGCCAGCAGCTTAGCGACAGGGTCATATGAAAAACTGTTTTTT. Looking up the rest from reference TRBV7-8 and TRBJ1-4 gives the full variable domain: GAGVSQSPRYKVAKRGQDVALRCDPISGHVSLFWYQQALGQGPEFLTYFQNEAQLDKSGLPSDRFFAERPEGSVSTLKIQRTQQEDSAVYLCASSLATGSYEKLFFGSGTQLSVL.

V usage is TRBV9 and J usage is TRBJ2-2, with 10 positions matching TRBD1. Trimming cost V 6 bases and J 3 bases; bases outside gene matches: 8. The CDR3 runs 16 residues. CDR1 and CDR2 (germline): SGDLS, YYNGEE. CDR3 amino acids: CASKSGTGVDTGELFF. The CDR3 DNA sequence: TGTGCCAGCAAGTCCGGGACAGGGGTTGACACCGGGGAGCTGTTTTTT.

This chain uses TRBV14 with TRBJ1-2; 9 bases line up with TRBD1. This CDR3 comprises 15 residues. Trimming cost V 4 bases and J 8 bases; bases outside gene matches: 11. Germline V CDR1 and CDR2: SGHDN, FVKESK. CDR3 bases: TGTGCCAGCAGCCGCGGACAGGGGAGATCGTGGGGCTACACCTTC. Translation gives CASSRGQGRSWGYTF.

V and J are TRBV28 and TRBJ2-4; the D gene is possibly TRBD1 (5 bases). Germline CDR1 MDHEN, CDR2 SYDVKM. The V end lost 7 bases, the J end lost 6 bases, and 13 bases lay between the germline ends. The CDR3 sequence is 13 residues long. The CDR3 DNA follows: TGTGCCAGCACCAAGGGGCATTTAAACATTCAGTACTTC. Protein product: CASTKGHLNIQYF. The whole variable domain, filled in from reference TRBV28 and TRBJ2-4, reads DVKVTQSSRYLVKRTGEKVFLECVQDMDHENMFWYRQDPGLGLRLIYFSYDVKMKEKGDIPEGYSVSREKKERFSLILESASTNQTSMYLCASTKGHLNIQYFGAGTRLSVL.

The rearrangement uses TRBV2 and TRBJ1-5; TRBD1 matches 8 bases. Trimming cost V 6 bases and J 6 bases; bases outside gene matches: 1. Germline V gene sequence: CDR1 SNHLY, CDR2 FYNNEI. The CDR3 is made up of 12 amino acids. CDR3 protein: CASSRGPQPQHF. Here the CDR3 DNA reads TGTGCCAGCAGCAGGGGGCCTCAGCCCCAGCATTTT.

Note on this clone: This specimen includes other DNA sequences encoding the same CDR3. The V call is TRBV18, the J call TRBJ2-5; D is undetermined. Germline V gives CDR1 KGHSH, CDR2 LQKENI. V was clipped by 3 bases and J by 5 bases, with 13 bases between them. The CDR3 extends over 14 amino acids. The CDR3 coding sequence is TGTGCCAGCTCACCCCCCTCGAGGATGGAGACCCAGTACTTC. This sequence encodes CASSPPSRMETQYF.

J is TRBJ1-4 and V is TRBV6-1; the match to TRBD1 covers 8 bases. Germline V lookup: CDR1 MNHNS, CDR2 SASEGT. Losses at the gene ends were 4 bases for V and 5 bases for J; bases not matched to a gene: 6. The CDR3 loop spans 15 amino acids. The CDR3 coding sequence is TGTGCCAGCAGTGGAGCGGACAGGGCCAATGAAAAACTGTTTTTT. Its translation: CASSGADRANEKLFF.

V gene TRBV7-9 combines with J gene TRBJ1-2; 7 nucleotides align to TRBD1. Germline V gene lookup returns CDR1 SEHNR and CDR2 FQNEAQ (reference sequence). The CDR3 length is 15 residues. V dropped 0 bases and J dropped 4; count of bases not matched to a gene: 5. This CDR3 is CASSLAIGGSYGYTF. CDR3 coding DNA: TGTGCCAGCAGCTTAGCAATAGGGGGCAGCTATGGCTACACCTTC.

The CDR3 region has the DNA TGTGCCAGCAGCCGCGGACAGTTCCCCTACGAGCAGTACTTC. Its translation: CASSRGQFPYEQYF. This chain links TRBV7-6 with TRBJ2-7; a weak D match, TRBD1 (6 bases). V gave up 5 bases and J gave up 2 bases, with 13 bases separating them. The CDR3 loop spans 14 amino acids. Looked up from germline, CDR1 is SGHVS and CDR2 is FNYEAQ.

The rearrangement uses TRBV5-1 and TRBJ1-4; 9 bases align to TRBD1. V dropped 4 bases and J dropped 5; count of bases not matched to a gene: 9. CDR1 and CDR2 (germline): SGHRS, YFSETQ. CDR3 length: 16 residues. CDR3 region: CASSAGTGNINEKLFF. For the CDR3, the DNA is TGCGCCAGCAGCGCTGGGACAGGGAATATAAATGAAAAACTGTTTTTT.

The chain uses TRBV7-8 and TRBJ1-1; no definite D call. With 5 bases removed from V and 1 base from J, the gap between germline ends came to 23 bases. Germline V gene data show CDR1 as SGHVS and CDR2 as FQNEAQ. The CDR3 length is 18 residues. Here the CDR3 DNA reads TGTGCCAGCAGCCCCCGGTCGGCCACGGGGAATAAGAACACTGAAGCTTTCTTT. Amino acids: CASSPRSATGNKNTEAFF.

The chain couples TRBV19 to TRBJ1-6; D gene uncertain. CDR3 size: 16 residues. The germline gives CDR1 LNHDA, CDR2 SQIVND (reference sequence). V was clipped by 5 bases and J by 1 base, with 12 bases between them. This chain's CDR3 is CASSGQGRSYNSPLHF. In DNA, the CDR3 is TGTGCCAGTAGTGGTCAAGGGAGGTCCTATAATTCACCCCTCCACTTT.

CDR3 DNA sequence: TGTGCCAGCAGGTCAAGCGGCCAACCCTACAATGAGCAGTTCTTC. Translated: CASRSSGQPYNEQFF. V and J are TRBV6-5 and TRBJ2-1; tentatively, D is TRBD2 (5 bases). Germline CDR1 and CDR2: MNHEY and SVGAGI. The CDR3 extends over 15 amino acids. Trimming removed 6 bases from V and 2 bases from J, with 14 bases in between.

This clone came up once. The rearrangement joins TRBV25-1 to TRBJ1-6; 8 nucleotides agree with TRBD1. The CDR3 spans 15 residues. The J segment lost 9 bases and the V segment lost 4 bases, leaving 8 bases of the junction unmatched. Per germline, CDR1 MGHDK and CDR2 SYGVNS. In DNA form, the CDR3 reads TGTGCCAGCAGTGGGGGACAGGTTAATTTTTCACCCCTCCACTTT. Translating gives CASSGGQVNFSPLHF.

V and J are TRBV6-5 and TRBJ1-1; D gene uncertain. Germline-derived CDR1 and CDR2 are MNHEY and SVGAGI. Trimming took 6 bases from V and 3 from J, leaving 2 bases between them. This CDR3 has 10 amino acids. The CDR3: CASSYTEAFF. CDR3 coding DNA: TGTGCCAGCAGCTACACTGAAGCTTTCTTT.